This is a list of T cell receptor beta chains from one sample in a study of cytomegalovirus exposure and HLA in healthy donors. Sequenced by immunoSEQ multiplex PCR; TCRdb stores in-frame clones only, minus some. The sample holds some 180,000 clones, 70% to 75% seen once. Sequenced material: PBMCs. Receptors originate from a male donor in good health and CMV-seronegative. The CDR3 runs from the conserved cysteine through the conserved F or W. The order of the fields is V gene, J gene, CDR3 protein.

TRBV28,TRBJ1-5,CASSPEPYSNQPQHF
TRBV28,TRBJ2-1,CASSLPRLPRHEQFF
TRBV4-2,TRBJ2-4,CASSQPTSGAENIQYF
TRBV7-8,TRBJ2-7,CASSRGRREQYF
TRBV7-9,TRBJ2-2,CASSSTPDRNTGELFF
TRBV19,TRBJ2-7,CASEGSSYEQYF
TRBV19,TRBJ2-7,CASSPRTDLYEQYF
TRBV4-1,TRBJ2-1,CASSQRIPGNEQFF
TRBV9,TRBJ2-1,CASSVGVAANNEQFF
TRBV11-2,TRBJ2-1,CTSSPTVQGEQFF
TRBV7-2,TRBJ1-5,CASSPRTGSGQPQHF
TRBV28,TRBJ1-2,CASSLTGLYGYTF
TRBV30,TRBJ1-2,CAWSVPGQGNYGYTF
TRBV6-5,TRBJ1-4,CASSFMIGGTNEKLFF
TRBV9,TRBJ2-7,CASSVAGTGPSYEQYF
TRBV6-5,TRBJ2-7,CASRMIPGQGNEQYF
TRBV29-1,TRBJ1-2,CSVVQGGGIDYGYTF
TRBV2,TRBJ1-6,CASRVQTGFNSPLHF
TRBV12-5,TRBJ1-2,CASGDRGRNYGYTF
TRBV2,TRBJ1-5,CASSEARDRDYNQPQHF
TRBV30,TRBJ1-6,CAWSTDGQPYNSPLHF
TRBV4-1,TRBJ2-6,CASSQEVGRVSLGGANVLTF
TRBV11-3,TRBJ2-1,CASSLGLAGGEEQFF
TRBV29-1,TRBJ1-2,CSVYQGVANYGYTF
TRBV19,TRBJ2-1,CASRQGREGIDEQFF
TRBV28,TRBJ2-1,CASSLAGGNNEQFF
TRBV4-3,TRBJ2-1,CASSQGAGGGYNEQFF
TRBV19,TRBJ2-7,CASSMGQGPYEQYF
TRBV7-3,TRBJ1-1,CASSPPSGVEAFF
TRBV16,TRBJ1-5,CASSLGTGVGQPQHF
TRBV5-4,TRBJ1-1,CASSLDSLFEAFF
TRBV28,TRBJ1-2,CASSSGQGRNYGYTF
TRBV29-1,TRBJ2-7,CSVEDPRGRHYEQYF
TRBV30,TRBJ1-2,CAWSFRDRVVGYTF
TRBV18,TRBJ1-1,CASSQDRVNTEAFF
TRBV4-2,TRBJ1-3,CASSPLQGASGNTIYF
TRBV6-1,TRBJ1-1,CASSAQMNTEAFF
TRBV2,TRBJ1-2,CASSAGLGYTF
TRBV27,TRBJ1-5,CASSSGGQGTGEPQHF
TRBV9,TRBJ2-3,CASSLSGSTDTQYF
TRBV19,TRBJ2-7,CASSVGVGSYEQYF
TRBV2,TRBJ1-5,CASSDQYYSNQPQHF
TRBV6-5,TRBJ2-1,CASSLGAGYNEQFF
TRBV29-1,TRBJ2-3,CSVVWTGLRTDTQYF
TRBV6-5,TRBJ1-5,CASSLLSGQPQHF
TRBV28,TRBJ1-5,CASRRWTGVSNQPQHF
TRBV30,TRBJ2-1,CAWSGDYGEQFF
TRBV27,TRBJ2-4,CASRPDGILAKNIQYF
TRBV19,TRBJ1-3,CATSRGGNTIYF
TRBV2,TRBJ2-1,CASSDMHTSGRDEQFF
TRBV5-4,TRBJ2-7,CASSPGTSGFEQYF
TRBV6-6,TRBJ1-4,CASSYPSGQGDEKLFF
TRBV9,TRBJ2-7,CASRGGNSYEQYF
TRBV10-1,TRBJ1-4,CASSTGSTNEKLFF
TRBV30,TRBJ1-2,CAWDRDNYGYTF